Included here is one TCR beta chain sequence, with context. Its antigen is unknown. These data belong to a study of shared clonotypes between healthy human individuals. Study context: Donors consisted of a couple of women and three men between 18 and 49.

V lost 5 bases and J 3 bases, leaving 14 bases between the germline ends. Germline assignment: CDR1 MDHEN and CDR2 SYDVKM. The CDR3 is 14 residues long. Study results and caveats: Naive subsets, compared against memory subsets, generally had larger estimated richness values. Despite large depth, sorted-subset datasets appeared incompletely sequenced.

Only in-frame clones appear in the TCRdb table, and some are missing; sequencing was by immunoSEQ multiplex PCR. The table records approximately 500,000 clones, roughly 95% of them present only once. This TCR was recovered from a woman in her 30s in good health. The genes are TRBV28 and TRBJ2-7; D is unresolved. Sequenced: naive CD4+ T cells sorted from blood. Indicated subset: CD45RA+ positively selected. The CDR3 nucleotides are TGTGCCAGCAGTCCCCAATCCGGGCGCTACGAGCAGTACTTC. This encodes CASSPQSGRYEQYF.